Following are 5 T cell receptor beta chains from one sample sequenced in a study of blood T cell repertoires in COVID-19. The data were produced by immunoSEQ multiplex PCR, yet TCRdb's version contains in-frame clones alone and is incomplete. The sample yields roughly 350,000 clones, 85% seen once. The source material was peripheral blood. Receptor source: a woman younger than 30 with acute or convalescent COVID-19.

This chain links TRBV29-1 with TRBJ1-1, with D unclear. The CDR3 consists of 11 residues. Germline V gene sequence: CDR1 SQVTM, CDR2 ANQGSEA. V shed 4 bases and J shed 4 bases, with 7 bases lying between them. The CDR3 is CSVVLFTEAFF. The CDR3 DNA follows: TGCAGCGTTGTCCTTTTCACTGAAGCTTTCTTT. The entire variable domain, with the rest obtained from reference TRBV29-1 and TRBJ1-1, is as follows: SAVISQKPSRDICQRGTSLTIQCQVDSQVTMMFWYRQQPGQSLTLIATANQGSEATYESGFVIDKFPISRPNLTFSTLTVSNMSPEDSSIYLCSVVLFTEAFFGQGTRLTVV.

CDR3 sequence reads: CASSQDRGRVYNEQFF. CDR3 nucleotide sequence: TGTGCCAGCAGCCAAGATAGAGGCAGGGTATACAATGAGCAGTTCTTC. The rearrangement links TRBV14 to TRBJ2-1; possible D gene TRBD1, 5 bases. The V gene's germline CDR1 is SGHDN and CDR2 FVKESK. V dropped 0 bases and J dropped 4 bases, with 13 bases sitting between them. The CDR3 is 16 amino acids.

The chain links TRBV18 to TRBJ2-2; 10 bases are a match to TRBD2. V lost 6 bases to trimming and J lost 3 bases; unmatched junction nucleotides: 4. The CDR3 runs to 15 residues. From germline, CDR1 is KGHSH and CDR2 LQKENI. The CDR3 DNA is TGTGCCAGCTCCCGGACTAGCGGAGACACCGGGGAGCTGTTTTTT. Its protein is CASSRTSGDTGELFF.

The chain joins TRBV24-1 to TRBJ2-5; 10 bases line up with TRBD1. The germline gives CDR1 KGHDR, CDR2 SFDVKD. This CDR3 comprises 16 residues. Trimming took 4 bases from V and 5 from J; bases not matched to a gene: 9. The CDR3 DNA sequence: TGTGCCACCAGTGACTTCAGACAGGGGGCCGGGGAGACCCAGTACTTC. Protein product: CATSDFRQGAGETQYF.

The V and J genes are TRBV11-2 and TRBJ1-1; D is uncertain. The germline V gene has CDR1 SGHAT and CDR2 FQNNGV. The CDR3 runs to 14 residues. V was cut by 4 bases and J by 4 bases, with 13 bases left in between. CDR3 bases: TGTGCCAGCAGCTCATCTCTGGGCCTCACTGAAGCTTTCTTT. Protein: CASSSSLGLTEAFF.